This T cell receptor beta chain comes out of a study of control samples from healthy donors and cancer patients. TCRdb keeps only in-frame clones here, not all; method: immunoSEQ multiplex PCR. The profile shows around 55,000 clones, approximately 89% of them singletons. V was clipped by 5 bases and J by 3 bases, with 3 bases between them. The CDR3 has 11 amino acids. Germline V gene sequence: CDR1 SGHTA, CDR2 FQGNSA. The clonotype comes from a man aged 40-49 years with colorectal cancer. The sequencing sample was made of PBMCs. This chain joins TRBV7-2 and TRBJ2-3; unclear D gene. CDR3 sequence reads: CASSITDTQYF. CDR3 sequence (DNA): TGTGCCAGCAGCATTACAGATACGCAGTATTTT.